This is a list of T cell receptor beta chains from one sample in a study of response to subunit inactivated influenza vaccine. TCRdb re-derived calls from the RT-PCR reads in MiXCR, one entry per CDR3 protein. Seen here are hundreds of thousands of distinct CDR3 sequences, approximately 12% observed once, and the top ten hold approximately 10%. The sequencing used PBMCs from blood, collected on the day of vaccination. These TCRs come from a man between 50 and 59 years old who received an inactivated influenza vaccine. Each CDR3 is given with its conserved first and last residue. A D gene is named only where the DNA matches it firmly. Expanded clones get a size class; other rows say once, few or many, or leave the size out.

>NA|13|TRBV29-1|TRBJ1-1|many
TGCAGCGTTGAAAGCAGGTTGAACACTGAAGCTTTCTTT
CSVESRLNTEAFF
>NA|16|TRBV20-1|TRBJ2-7|NA
TGCAGTGCTGAAAAATACTCAAAAGCCGTGTCCTACGAGCAGTACTTC
CSAEKYSKAVSYEQYF
>TRBD1|15|TRBV20-1|TRBJ2-2|NA
TGCAGTGCTACCTGGCGGCAGGGGGCCATCGGGGAGCTGTTTTTT
CSATWRQGAIGELFF
>NA|14|TRBV15|TRBJ2-3|NA
TGTGCCACCAGGACCGGGACTTTCACAGATACGCAGTATTTT
CATRTGTFTDTQYF
>TRBD1|14|TRBV12-3/TRBV12-4|TRBJ1-5|many
TGTGCCAGCAGTGCGGACAGGGGGATTCAGCCCCAGCATTTT
CASSADRGIQPQHF
>TRBD1|16|TRBV6-5|TRBJ1-1|NA
TGTGCCAGCAGTTACTGGACAGGGGGCGCTTACACTGAAGCTTTCTTT
CASSYWTGGAYTEAFF
>NA|14|TRBV20-1|TRBJ2-2|few
TGCAGTGCTAGTATAGGGGCTGACACCGGGGAGCTGTTTTTT
CSASIGADTGELFF
>TRBD1|18|TRBV6-2/TRBV6-3|TRBJ2-7|NA
TGTGCCAGCAGATTTTCCGGGACAGGCACCACGAGCTCCTACGAGCAGTACTTC
CASRFSGTGTTSSYEQYF
>NA|12|TRBV29-1|TRBJ2-7|few
TGCAGCGTTACCAGGGGTCTCGACGAGCAGTACTTC
CSVTRGLDEQYF
>NA|12|TRBV20-1|TRBJ1-2|many
TGCAGTGCGGATAGGGGATACCATGGCTACACCTTC
CSADRGYHGYTF
>NA|12|TRBV28|TRBJ2-1|NA
TGTGCCAGCAAAACGGGAGTCGATGAGCAGTTCTTC
CASKTGVDEQFF
>TRBD2|16|TRBV7-2|TRBJ2-3|few
TGTGCCAGCAGCTTTATAAGCGGGGGGCTCACAGATACGCAGTATTTT
CASSFISGGLTDTQYF
>TRBD1|16|TRBV7-3|TRBJ2-2|NA
TGTGCCAGCAGCAAACCGGACAGGGGGAGGGCCGGGGAGCTGTTTTTT
CASSKPDRGRAGELFF
>NA|17|TRBV20-1|TRBJ1-4|many
TGCAGTGCTAGAGACCCCCCGGGGGCACCAACTAATGAAAAACTGTTTTTT
CSARDPPGAPTNEKLFF
>TRBD1|15|TRBV5-1|TRBJ2-1|NA
TGCGCCAGCAGCGGTACCGGGACAGGCTTCAATGAGCAGTTCTTC
CASSGTGTGFNEQFF
>TRBD1|16|TRBV20-1|TRBJ1-1|many
TGCAGTGCTAGAGCACCCATAGGGGGCGCGAGGACTGAAGCTTTCTTT
CSARAPIGGARTEAFF
>NA|17|TRBV6-4|TRBJ2-7|few
TGTGCCAGCAGTGGTGAGTCGACAGCCTTAGAGAGCTACGAGCAGTACTTC
CASSGESTALESYEQYF
>TRBD2|20|TRBV11-1|TRBJ2-4|many
TGTGCCAGCAGCCTCCGGGCGGGGGGTCCATACTCGAAGGTCAAAAACATTCAGTACTTC
CASSLRAGGPYSKVKNIQYF
>NA|18|TRBV15|TRBJ1-2|few
TGTGCCACCAGCAGAGCCACCTATATCGGGGACGAGGACTATGGCTACACCTTC
CATSRATYIGDEDYGYTF
>NA|15|TRBV30|TRBJ2-1|NA
TGTGCCTGGAGTCCCAGCGGGTTACTATACAATGAGCAGTTCTTC
CAWSPSGLLYNEQFF
>NA|12|TRBV7-3|TRBJ2-3|few
TGTGCCAGCAGCTTGAAAGGGGCCCCGCAGTATTTT
CASSLKGAPQYF
>NA|15|TRBV6-2/TRBV6-3|TRBJ1-2|NA
TGTGCCAGCAGTTACTCGGGGAGGGCGAACTATGGCTACACCTTC
CASSYSGRANYGYTF
>NA|13|TRBV7-2|TRBJ1-2|NA
TGTGCCAGCAGCTTTCATCGGAACTATGGCTACACCTTC
CASSFHRNYGYTF
>TRBD1|17|TRBV20-1|TRBJ1-1|NA
TGCAGTGCCCCTAGGGAGGGCCCAGGGGGCTTGGGCACTGAAGCTTTCTTT
CSAPREGPGGLGTEAFF
>TRBD2|15|TRBV20-1|TRBJ2-1|NA
TGCAGTGCTGGGGGGGGACGCGGAACCTACAATGAGCAGTTCTTC
CSAGGGRGTYNEQFF
>NA|16|TRBV7-2|TRBJ1-6|few
TGTGCCAGCAGCTACACACCCCCCTTTTATAATTCACCCCTCCACTTT
CASSYTPPFYNSPLHF
>NA|15|TRBV20-1|TRBJ1-5|few
TGCAGTGCTAGGCTAGCCAGCGATAGCAATCAGCCCCAGCATTTT
CSARLASDSNQPQHF
>NA|14|TRBV27|TRBJ2-7|many
TGTGCCAGCAGTTTAAATCGTCTGCCCTACGAGCAGTACTTC
CASSLNRLPYEQYF
>TRBD1|14|TRBV5-1|TRBJ2-7|NA
TGCGCCAGCAGCTTCTCAGGGGGCGGCAACGAGCAGTACTTC
CASSFSGGGNEQYF
>NA|15|TRBV20-1|TRBJ1-5|NA
TGCAGTGCTAGAGCCCAGGGTGTGAGCAATCAGCCCCAGCATTTT
CSARAQGVSNQPQHF
>NA|16|TRBV7-2|TRBJ2-3|many
TGTGCCAGCAGCTCCCCGGGGTGCGACTACACAGATACGCAGTATTTT
CASSSPGCDYTDTQYF
>NA|13|TRBV5-6|TRBJ2-3|NA
TGTGCCAGCAGCTTGGAGGCCTTAAACACGCAGTATTTT
CASSLEALNTQYF
>TRBD1|16|TRBV2|TRBJ2-1|NA
TGTGCCAGCAGTGGCAGGGACAGGGGGCGTTACAATGAGCAGTTCTTC
CASSGRDRGRYNEQFF
>NA|15|TRBV11-2|TRBJ1-1|NA
TGTGCCAGCAGGATAAACAGGGCCCTGAACACTGAAGCTTTCTTT
CASRINRALNTEAFF
>TRBD1|16|TRBV7-2|TRBJ1-5|NA
TGTGCCAGCAGCCCCCGGACAGGGGATAGCAATCAGCCCCAGCATTTT
CASSPRTGDSNQPQHF
>TRBD1|14|TRBV20-1|TRBJ2-5|NA
TGCAGTGCAGCCCGTCGTGGACAGGGAGAGACCCAGTACTTC
CSAARRGQGETQYF
>TRBD1|15|TRBV5-1|TRBJ1-6|NA
TGCGCCAGCAGCCTAAGACAGGGATCGGTTTCACCCCTCCACTTT
CASSLRQGSVSPLHF
>NA|11|TRBV6-1|TRBJ2-7|NA
TGTGCCAGCAGTGAACGGGGAAAGAAGTACTTC
CASSERGKKYF
>NA|12|TRBV7-9|TRBJ2-1|NA
TGTGCCACCCGGGATTATTACAATGAGCAGTTCTTC
CATRDYYNEQFF
>NA|15|TRBV4-2|TRBJ2-7|NA
TGTGCCAGCAGCCAAGATTCCAAGGGGCCGTACGAGCAGTACTTC
CASSQDSKGPYEQYF
>NA|16|TRBV7-9|TRBJ2-1|few
TGTGCCAGCAGCTTAATGTCTGTGACCGGGTCCCATGAGCAGTTCTTC
CASSLMSVTGSHEQFF
>NA|12|TRBV5-1|TRBJ1-2|NA
TGCGCCAGCAGCTTCTGGGGATATGGCTACACCTTC
CASSFWGYGYTF
>TRBD2|17|TRBV6-5|TRBJ2-1|few
TGTGCCAGCAGTTCAAGATTTAGCGGGGATGGGACAAATGAGCAGTTCTTC
CASSSRFSGDGTNEQFF